This T cell receptor (beta chain) comes out of a study of cytomegalovirus exposure and HLA in healthy donors. As for this clone: Antigen: not known.

Both 60 Vbeta primers and 13 Jbeta primers went into the PCR. Using immunoSEQ multiplex PCR, the repertoire was profiled, and TCRdb retains in-frame clones only, with some absent. The table lists 150,000 to 160,000 clones, about 80% of them singletons, with under 8.5% in the top ten. The CDR3 extends over 14 amino acids. Germline-derived CDR1 and CDR2 are LNHDA and SQIVND (reference sequence). The J segment lost 4 bases and the V segment lost 5 bases, leaving 3 bases of the junction unmatched. Findings and limits, study-wide: In an earlier analysis, in about 530 donors, most V segments appeared productive either ~90% or ~30% of the time.

The specimen sequenced was PBMCs. The chain links TRBV19 to TRBJ1-1, with TRBD1 identical over 11 bases. The TCR comes from a woman aged 50 to 65 in good health and CMV-seropositive. The CDR3 nucleotides read TGTGCCAGTAGTTCTGGGACAGGGGGCACTGAAGCTTTCTTT. It yields the protein CASSSGTGGTEAFF.